This TCR beta chain is from a study of cytomegalovirus exposure and HLA in healthy donors. Study results and limitations: Researchers catalogued about 160 TCR beta chains as cytomegalovirus-associated.

On this clone itself: Its cognate antigen is unknown.

This CDR3 spans 16 amino acids. Trimming took 1 base from V and 10 from J; bases not matched to a gene: 8. The germline CDR1 and CDR2 sequences are SGHTA and FQGTGA. Libraries were prepared by immunoSEQ multiplex PCR; TCRdb keeps only in-frame clonotypes and omits some of them. The sample has 65,000 to 100,000 clones; roughly 93% are singletons. The sequence derives from a woman aged 25 to 39 in good health and CMV-seronegative. Sequencing used PBMCs. The rearrangement uses TRBV7-3 and TRBJ2-1, with 12 bases fitting TRBD1. The CDR3 protein is CASSLNAGQGAGEQFF. In DNA, the CDR3 is TGTGCCAGCAGCTTAAACGCGGGACAGGGGGCCGGGGAGCAGTTCTTC.